Sequencing of this T cell receptor beta chain was carried out in a study of T cell changes during pregnancy in multiple sclerosis. Profiled with immunoSEQ multiplex PCR; TCRdb holds only in-frame clones, not every one. The sample holds tens of thousands of clones, over 80% seen once. The CDR3 totals 15 residues. The V gene end was trimmed by 6 bases and the J gene end by 6 bases; junction bases not matched to a gene: 13. From germline, CDR1 is MDHEN and CDR2 SYDVKM. The chain employs TRBV28 and TRBJ2-7, with 8 nucleotides matching TRBD2. The input for sequencing was peripheral blood, taken in the first trimester of pregnancy. The TCR sequence derives from a female donor with multiple sclerosis, enrolled in a pregnancy study. The CDR3 nucleotides read TGTGCCAGCAGCGCGGGGGGAGCGGGAGAGGGCGAGCAGTACTTC. It encodes CASSAGGAGEGEQYF.